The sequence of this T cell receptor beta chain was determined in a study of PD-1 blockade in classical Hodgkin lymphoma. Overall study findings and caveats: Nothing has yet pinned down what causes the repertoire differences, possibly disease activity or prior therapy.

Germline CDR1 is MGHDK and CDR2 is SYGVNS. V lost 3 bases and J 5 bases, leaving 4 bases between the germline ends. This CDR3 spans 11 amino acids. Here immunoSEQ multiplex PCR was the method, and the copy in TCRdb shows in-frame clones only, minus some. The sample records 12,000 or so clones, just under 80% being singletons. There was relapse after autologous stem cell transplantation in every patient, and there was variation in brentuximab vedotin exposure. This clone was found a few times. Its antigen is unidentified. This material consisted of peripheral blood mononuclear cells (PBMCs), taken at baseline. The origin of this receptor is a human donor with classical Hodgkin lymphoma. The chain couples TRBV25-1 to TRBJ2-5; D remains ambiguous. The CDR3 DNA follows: TGTGCCAGCAGTGATTTGGAGACCCAGTACTTC. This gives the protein CASSDLETQYF.